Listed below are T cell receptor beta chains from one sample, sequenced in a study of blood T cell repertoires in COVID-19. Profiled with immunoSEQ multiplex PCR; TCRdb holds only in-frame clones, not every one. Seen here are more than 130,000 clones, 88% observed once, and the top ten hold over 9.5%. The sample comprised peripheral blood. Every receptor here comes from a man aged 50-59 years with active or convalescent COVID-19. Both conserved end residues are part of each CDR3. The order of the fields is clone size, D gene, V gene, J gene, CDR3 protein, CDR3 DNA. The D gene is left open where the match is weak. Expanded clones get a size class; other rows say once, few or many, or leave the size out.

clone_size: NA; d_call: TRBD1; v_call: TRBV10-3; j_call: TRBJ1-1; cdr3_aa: CAISVTGSYTEAFF; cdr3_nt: TGTGCCATCAGTGTGACAGGGTCGTACACTGAAGCTTTCTTT
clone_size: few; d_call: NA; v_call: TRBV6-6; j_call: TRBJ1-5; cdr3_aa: CASSFRGGNQPQHF; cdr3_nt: TGTGCCAGCAGTTTTCGCGGGGGCAATCAGCCCCAGCATTTT
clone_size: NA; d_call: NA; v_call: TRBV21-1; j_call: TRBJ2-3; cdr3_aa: CASSPPLDTQYF; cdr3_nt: TGTGCCAGCAGCCCCCCGTTAGATACGCAGTATTTT
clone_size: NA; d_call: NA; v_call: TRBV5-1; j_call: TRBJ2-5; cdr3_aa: CASSSGPQSAQYF; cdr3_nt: TGCGCCAGCAGCTCCGGTCCACAGTCGGCCCAGTACTTC
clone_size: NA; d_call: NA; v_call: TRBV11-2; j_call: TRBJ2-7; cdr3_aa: CASSISGFGLYEQYF; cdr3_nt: TGTGCCAGCAGCATATCAGGTTTCGGTTTGTACGAGCAGTACTTC
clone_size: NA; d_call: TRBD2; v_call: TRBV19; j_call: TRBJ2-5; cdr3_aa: CASSILRASGRYQETQYF; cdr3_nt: TGTGCCAGTAGTATCCTCCGGGCTAGCGGGAGGTACCAAGAGACCCAGTACTTC
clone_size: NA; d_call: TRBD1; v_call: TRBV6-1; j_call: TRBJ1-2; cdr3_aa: CASSEWGWRQGNYGYTF; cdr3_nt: TGTGCCAGCAGTGAATGGGGATGGAGACAGGGGAACTATGGCTACACCTTC
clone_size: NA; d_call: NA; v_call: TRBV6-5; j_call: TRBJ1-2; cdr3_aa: CASTPVQQGRGYTF; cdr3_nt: TGTGCCAGCACCCCCGTCCAACAGGGTAGAGGCTACACCTTC
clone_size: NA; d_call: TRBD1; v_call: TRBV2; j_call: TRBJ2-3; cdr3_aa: CASSVGTGGTDTQYF; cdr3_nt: TGTGCCAGCAGTGTTGGGACAGGGGGCACAGATACGCAGTATTTT
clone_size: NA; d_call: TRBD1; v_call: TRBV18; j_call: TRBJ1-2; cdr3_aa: CASSPSGTVISYTF; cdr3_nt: TGTGCCAGCTCGCCTTCCGGGACAGTCATTAGCTACACCTTC
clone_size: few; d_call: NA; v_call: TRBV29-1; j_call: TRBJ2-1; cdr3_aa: CSVDGVVGVWDNEQFF; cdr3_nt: TGCAGCGTTGACGGTGTAGTCGGGGTTTGGGACAATGAGCAGTTCTTC
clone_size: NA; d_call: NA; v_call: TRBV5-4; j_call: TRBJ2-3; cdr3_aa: CASSLAGTGMVTQYF; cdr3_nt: TGTGCCAGCAGCTTGGCCGGGACTGGGATGGTTACGCAGTATTTT
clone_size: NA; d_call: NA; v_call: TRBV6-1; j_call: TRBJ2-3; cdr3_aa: CASSDLITDTQYF; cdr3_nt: TGTGCCAGCAGTGACCTAATTACAGATACGCAGTATTTT
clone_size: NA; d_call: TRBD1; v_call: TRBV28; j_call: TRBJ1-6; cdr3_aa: CASSQDRGESSPLHF; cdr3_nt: TGTGCCAGCAGTCAAGACAGGGGAGAAAGTTCACCCCTCCACTTT
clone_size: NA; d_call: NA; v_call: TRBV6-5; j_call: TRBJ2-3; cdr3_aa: CASSYGRADTQYF; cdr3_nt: TGTGCCAGCAGTTACGGGAGAGCAGATACGCAGTATTTT
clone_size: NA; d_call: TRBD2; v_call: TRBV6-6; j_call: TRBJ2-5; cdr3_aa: CAGRAGSQETQYF; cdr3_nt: TGTGCCGGAAGAGCGGGGTCCCAAGAGACCCAGTACTTC
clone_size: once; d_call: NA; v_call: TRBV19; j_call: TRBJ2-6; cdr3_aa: CASSRGRSGANVLTF; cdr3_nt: TGTGCCAGTAGTAGGGGCAGGTCTGGGGCCAACGTCCTGACTTTC
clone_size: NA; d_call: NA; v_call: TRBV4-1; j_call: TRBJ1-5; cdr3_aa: CASSQTAGSNQPQHF; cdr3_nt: TGCGCCAGCAGCCAGACTGCCGGTAGCAATCAGCCCCAGCATTTT
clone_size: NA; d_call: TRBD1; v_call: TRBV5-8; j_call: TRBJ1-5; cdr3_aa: CASSPLGTGGWQPQHF; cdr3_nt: TGTGCCAGCAGCCCACTCGGGACAGGGGGCTGGCAGCCCCAGCATTTT
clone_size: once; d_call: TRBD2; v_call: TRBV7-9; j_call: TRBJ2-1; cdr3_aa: CASSRRVLAGGNEQFF; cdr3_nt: TGTGCCAGCAGCCGGAGGGTACTAGCGGGCGGCAATGAGCAGTTCTTC
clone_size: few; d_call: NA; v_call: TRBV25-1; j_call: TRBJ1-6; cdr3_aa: CASSEGPRSPLHF; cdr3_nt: TGTGCCAGCAGTGAAGGGCCCCGGTCACCCCTCCACTTT
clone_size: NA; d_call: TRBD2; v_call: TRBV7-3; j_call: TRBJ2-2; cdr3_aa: CASSPAFISGRADTGELFF; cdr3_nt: TGTGCCAGCAGCCCCGCCTTTATTAGCGGGAGGGCGGACACCGGGGAGCTGTTTTTT
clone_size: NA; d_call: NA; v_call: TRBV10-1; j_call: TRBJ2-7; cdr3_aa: CASSPLRGGEGEQYF; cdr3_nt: TGCGCCAGCAGTCCACTCCGAGGCGGGGAAGGCGAGCAGTACTTC
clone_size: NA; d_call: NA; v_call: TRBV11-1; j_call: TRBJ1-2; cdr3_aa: CASSVYNYGYTF; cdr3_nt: TGTGCCAGCAGCGTATATAACTATGGCTACACCTTC
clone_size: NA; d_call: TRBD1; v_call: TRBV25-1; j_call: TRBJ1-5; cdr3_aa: CASSPDRLNQPQHF; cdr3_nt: TGTGCCAGCAGCCCGGACAGGTTAAATCAGCCCCAGCATTTT
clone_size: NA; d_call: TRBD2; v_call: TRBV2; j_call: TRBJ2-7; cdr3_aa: CASSEGGSGIYEQYF; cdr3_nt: TGTGCCAGCAGTGAAGGCGGGAGTGGCATTTACGAGCAGTACTTC
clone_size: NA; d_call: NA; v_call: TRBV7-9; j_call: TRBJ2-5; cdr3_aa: CASSLRQGSRETQYF; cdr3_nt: TGTGCCAGCAGCTTACGTCAGGGGAGTAGGGAGACCCAGTACTTC
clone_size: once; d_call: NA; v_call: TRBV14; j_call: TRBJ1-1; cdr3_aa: CASSQVHGGRMNTEAFF; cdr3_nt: TGTGCCAGCAGCCAAGTTCATGGCGGAAGAATGAACACTGAAGCTTTCTTT
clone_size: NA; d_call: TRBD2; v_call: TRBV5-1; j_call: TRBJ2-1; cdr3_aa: CASSSRDSGRKRVNEQFF; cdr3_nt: TGCGCCAGCAGCTCACGTGATAGCGGGAGGAAAAGGGTGAATGAGCAGTTCTTC
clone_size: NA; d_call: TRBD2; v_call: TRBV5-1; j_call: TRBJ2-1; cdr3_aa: CASSFIQAGGVGEQFF; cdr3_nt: TGCGCCAGCAGCTTTATTCAAGCGGGAGGAGTGGGTGAGCAGTTCTTC
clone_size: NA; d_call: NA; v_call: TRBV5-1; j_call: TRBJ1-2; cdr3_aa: CASSEDSPLVGYTF; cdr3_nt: TGCGCCAGCAGCGAAGACAGCCCTCTTGTTGGCTACACCTTC
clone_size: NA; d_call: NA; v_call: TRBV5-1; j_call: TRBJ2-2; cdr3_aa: CASSLTGPTGELFF; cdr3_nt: TGCGCCAGCAGCTTAACAGGGCCCACCGGGGAGCTGTTTTTT
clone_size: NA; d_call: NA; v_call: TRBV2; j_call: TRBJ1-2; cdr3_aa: CASSEEQGDYGYTF; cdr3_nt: TGTGCCAGCAGTGAAGAACAGGGAGACTATGGCTACACCTTC
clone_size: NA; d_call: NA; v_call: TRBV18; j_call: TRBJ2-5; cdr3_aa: CASSRFQGETQYF; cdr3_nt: TGTGCCAGCTCACGATTCCAGGGAGAGACCCAGTACTTC
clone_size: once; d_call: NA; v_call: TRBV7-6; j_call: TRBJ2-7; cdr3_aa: CASSLGDNEQYF; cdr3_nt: TGTGCCAGCAGCTTAGGGGACAACGAGCAGTACTTC
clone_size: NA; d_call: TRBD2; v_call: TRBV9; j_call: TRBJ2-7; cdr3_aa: CASSVAGGGTYEQYF; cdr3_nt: TGTGCCAGCAGCGTCGCCGGGGGGGGCACCTACGAGCAGTACTTC
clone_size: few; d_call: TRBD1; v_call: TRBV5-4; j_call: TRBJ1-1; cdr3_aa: CASSFGQGRATEAFF; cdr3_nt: TGTGCCAGCAGCTTCGGACAGGGGAGGGCCACTGAAGCTTTCTTT
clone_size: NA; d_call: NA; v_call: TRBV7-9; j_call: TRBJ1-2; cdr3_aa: CASRLQGTNYGYTF; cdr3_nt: TGTGCCAGCAGGTTACAGGGAACTAACTATGGCTACACCTTC
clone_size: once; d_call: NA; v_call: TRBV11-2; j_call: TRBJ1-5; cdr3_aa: CASSFLRQFSNQPQHF; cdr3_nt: TGTGCCAGCAGCTTCCTAAGACAGTTTAGCAATCAGCCCCAGCATTTT
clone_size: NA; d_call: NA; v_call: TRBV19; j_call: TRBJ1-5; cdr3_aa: CASSIRRFQPQHF; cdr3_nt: TGTGCCAGTAGTATAAGGAGGTTTCAGCCCCAGCATTTT
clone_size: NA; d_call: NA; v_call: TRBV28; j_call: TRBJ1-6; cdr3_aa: CASSSQGRSPLHF; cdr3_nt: TGTGCCAGCAGTTCACAGGGAAGATCACCCCTCCACTTT
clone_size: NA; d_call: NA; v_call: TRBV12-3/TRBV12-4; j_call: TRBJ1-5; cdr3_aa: CASSRLISQPQHF; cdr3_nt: TGTGCCAGCAGTCGACTGATCAGTCAGCCCCAGCATTTT
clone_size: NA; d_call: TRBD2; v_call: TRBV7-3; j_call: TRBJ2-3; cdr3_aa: CASSKGTSGSTDTQYF; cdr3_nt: TGTGCCAGCAGCAAAGGGACTAGCGGGAGCACAGATACGCAGTATTTT
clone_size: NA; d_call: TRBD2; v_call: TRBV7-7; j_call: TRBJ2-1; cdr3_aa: CASSLSGRGEQFF; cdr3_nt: TGTGCTAGCAGCTTAAGCGGGAGGGGAGAGCAGTTCTTC
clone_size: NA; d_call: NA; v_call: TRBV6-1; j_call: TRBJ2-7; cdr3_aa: CASSDHGNPSYEQYF; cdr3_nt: TGTGCCAGCAGTGATCACGGGAATCCCTCCTACGAGCAGTACTTC
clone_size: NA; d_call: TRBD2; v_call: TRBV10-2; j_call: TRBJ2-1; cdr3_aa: CASRPSGRADEQFF; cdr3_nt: TGCGCCAGCAGGCCTAGCGGGAGGGCGGATGAGCAGTTCTTC
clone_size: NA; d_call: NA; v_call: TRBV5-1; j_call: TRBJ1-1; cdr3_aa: CASSLASVLNTEAFF; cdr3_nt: TGCGCCAGCAGCTTGGCCTCAGTTTTGAACACTGAAGCTTTCTTT
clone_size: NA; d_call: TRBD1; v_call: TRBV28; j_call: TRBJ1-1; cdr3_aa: CASSPADRGNTEAFF; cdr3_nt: TGTGCCAGCAGTCCGGCGGACAGGGGGAACACTGAAGCTTTCTTT